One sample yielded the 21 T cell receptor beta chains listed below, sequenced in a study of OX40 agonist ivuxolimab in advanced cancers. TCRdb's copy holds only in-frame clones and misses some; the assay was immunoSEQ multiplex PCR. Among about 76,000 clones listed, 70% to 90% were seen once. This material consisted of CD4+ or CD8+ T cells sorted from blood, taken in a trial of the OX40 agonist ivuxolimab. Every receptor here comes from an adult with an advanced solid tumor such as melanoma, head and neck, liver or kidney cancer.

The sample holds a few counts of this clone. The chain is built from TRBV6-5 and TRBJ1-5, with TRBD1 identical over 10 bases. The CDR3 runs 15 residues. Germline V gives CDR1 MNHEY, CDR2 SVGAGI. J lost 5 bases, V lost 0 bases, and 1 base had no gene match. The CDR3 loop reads CASSYSGTGDQPQHF. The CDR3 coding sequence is TGTGCCAGCAGTTACTCCGGGACAGGGGATCAGCCCCAGCATTTT.

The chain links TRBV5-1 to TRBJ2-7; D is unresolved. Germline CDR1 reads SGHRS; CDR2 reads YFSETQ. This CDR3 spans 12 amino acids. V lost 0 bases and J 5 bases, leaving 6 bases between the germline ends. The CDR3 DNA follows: TGCGCCAGCAGCTTGGCCCGCGACGAGCAGTACTTC. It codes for CASSLARDEQYF.

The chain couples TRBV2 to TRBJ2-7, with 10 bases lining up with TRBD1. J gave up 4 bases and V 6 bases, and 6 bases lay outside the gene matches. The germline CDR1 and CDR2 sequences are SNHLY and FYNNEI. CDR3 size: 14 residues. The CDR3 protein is CASRGGQGRYEQYF. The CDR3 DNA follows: TGTGCCAGCAGGGGGGGACAGGGGAGGTACGAGCAGTACTTC.

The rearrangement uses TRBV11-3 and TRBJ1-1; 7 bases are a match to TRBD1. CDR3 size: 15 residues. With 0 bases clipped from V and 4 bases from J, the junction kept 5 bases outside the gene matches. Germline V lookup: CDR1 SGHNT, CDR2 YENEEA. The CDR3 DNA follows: TGTGCCAGCAGCTTAGAGAAAGGGGGCGGCACTGAAGCTTTCTTT. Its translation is CASSLEKGGGTEAFF.

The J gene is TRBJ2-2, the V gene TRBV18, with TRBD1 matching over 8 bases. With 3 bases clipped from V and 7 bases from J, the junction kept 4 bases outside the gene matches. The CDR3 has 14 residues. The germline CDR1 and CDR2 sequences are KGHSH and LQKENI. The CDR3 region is CASSPQGAHGELFF. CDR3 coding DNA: TGTGCCAGCTCACCCCAGGGGGCGCACGGGGAGCTGTTTTTT.

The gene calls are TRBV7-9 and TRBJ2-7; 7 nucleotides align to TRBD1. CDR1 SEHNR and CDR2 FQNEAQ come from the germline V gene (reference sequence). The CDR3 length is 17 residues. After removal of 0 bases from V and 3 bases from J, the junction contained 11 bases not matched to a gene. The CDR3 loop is CASSLADRVGFCYEQYF. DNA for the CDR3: TGTGCCAGCAGCTTAGCCGACAGGGTCGGATTTTGCTACGAGCAGTACTTC. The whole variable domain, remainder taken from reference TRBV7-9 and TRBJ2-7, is DTGVSQNPRHKITKRGQNVTFRCDPISEHNRLYWYRQTLGQGPEFLTYFQNEAQLEKSRLLSDRFSAERPKGSFSTLEIQRTEQGDSAMYLCASSLADRVGFCYEQYFGPGTRLTVT.

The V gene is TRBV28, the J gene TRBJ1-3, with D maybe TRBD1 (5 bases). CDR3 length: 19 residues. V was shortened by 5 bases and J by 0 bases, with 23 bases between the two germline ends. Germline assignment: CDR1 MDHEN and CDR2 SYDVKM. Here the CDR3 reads CASSAPRDPRGYSGNTIYF. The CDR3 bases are TGTGCCAGCAGTGCCCCCCGGGACCCTCGGGGGTACTCTGGAAACACCATATATTTT.

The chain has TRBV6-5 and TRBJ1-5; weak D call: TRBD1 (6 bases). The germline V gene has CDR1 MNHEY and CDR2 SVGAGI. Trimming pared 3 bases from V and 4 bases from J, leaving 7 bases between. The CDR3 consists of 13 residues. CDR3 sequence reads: CASSYGQNQPQHF. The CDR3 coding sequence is TGTGCCAGCAGTTATGGACAGAATCAGCCCCAGCATTTT.

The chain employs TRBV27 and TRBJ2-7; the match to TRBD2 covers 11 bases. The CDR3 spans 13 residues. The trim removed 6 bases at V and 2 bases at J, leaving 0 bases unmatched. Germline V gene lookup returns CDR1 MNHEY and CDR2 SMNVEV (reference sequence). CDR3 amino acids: CASRGLAAYEQYF. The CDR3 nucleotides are TGTGCCAGCAGGGGACTAGCGGCCTACGAGCAGTACTTC.

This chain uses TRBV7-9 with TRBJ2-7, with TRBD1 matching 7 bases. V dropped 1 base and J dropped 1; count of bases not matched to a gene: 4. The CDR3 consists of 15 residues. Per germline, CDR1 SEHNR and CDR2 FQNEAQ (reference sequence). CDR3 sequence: CASSLGPTGSYEQYF. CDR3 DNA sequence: TGTGCCAGCAGCTTAGGCCCGACAGGGTCCTACGAGCAGTACTTC.

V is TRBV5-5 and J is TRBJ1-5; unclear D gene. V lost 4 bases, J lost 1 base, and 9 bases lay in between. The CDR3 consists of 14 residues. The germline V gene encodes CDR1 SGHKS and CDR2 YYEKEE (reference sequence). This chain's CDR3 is CASSPVGSNQPQHF. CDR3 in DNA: TGTGCCAGCAGCCCGGTGGGAAGCAATCAGCCCCAGCATTTT.

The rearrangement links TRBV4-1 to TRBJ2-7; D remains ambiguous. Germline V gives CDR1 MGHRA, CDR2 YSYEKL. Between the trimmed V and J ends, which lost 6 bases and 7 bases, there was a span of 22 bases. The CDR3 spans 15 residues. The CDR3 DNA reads TGCGCCAGCAGTCACCAAGATCGCAGCGTTTGGGAGCAGTACTTC. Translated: CASSHQDRSVWEQYF.

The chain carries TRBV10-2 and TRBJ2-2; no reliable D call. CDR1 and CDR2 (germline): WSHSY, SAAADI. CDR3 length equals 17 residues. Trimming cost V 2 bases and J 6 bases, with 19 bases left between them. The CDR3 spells CASSEQISLVGAGELFF. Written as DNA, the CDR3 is TGCGCCAGCAGTGAGCAGATCTCCCTAGTTGGCGCCGGGGAGCTGTTTTTT.

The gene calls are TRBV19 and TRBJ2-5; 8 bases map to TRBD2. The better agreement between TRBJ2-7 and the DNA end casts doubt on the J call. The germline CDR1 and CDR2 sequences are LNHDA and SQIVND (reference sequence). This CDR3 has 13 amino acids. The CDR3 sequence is CASSAGTSYEQYF. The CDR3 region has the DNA TGTGCCAGTAGTGCAGGGACTAGCTACGAGCAGTACTTC.

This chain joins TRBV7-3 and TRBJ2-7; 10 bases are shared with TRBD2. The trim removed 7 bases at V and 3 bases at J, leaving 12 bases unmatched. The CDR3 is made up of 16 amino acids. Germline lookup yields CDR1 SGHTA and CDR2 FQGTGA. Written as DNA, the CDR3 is TGTGCCAGCACCTCCTCGGTGGCTAGCGGGAGCTACGAGCAGTACTTC. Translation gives CASTSSVASGSYEQYF.

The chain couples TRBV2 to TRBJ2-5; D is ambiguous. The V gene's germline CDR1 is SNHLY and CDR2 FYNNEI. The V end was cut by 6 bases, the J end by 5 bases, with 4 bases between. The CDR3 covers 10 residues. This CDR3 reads CASRQETQYF. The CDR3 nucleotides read TGTGCCAGCAGGCAGGAGACCCAGTACTTC.

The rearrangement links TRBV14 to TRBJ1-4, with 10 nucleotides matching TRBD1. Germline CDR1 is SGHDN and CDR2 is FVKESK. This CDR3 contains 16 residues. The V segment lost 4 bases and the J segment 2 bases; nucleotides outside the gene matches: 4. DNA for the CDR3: TGTGCCAGCAGCCGGGACAGGGGATGGACTAATGAAAAACTGTTTTTT. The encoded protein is CASSRDRGWTNEKLFF.

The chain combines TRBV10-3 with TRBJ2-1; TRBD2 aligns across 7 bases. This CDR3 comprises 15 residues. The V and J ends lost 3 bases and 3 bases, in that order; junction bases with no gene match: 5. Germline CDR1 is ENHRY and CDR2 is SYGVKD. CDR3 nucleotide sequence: TGTGCCATCAGTGACGGCGGGAGTTTCTACAATGAGCAGTTCTTC. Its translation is CAISDGGSFYNEQFF.

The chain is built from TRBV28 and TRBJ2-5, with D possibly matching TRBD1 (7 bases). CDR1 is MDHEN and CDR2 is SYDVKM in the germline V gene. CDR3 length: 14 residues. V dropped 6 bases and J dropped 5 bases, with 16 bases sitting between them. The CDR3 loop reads CASSPGGTQETQYF. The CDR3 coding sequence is TGTGCCAGCAGCCCAGGGGGGACCCAGGAGACCCAGTACTTC.

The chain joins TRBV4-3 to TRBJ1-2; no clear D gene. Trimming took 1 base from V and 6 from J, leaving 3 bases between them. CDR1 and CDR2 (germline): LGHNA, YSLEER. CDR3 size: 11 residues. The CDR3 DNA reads TGCGCCAGCAGCCAAGGGAATGGCTACACCTTC. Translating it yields CASSQGNGYTF.

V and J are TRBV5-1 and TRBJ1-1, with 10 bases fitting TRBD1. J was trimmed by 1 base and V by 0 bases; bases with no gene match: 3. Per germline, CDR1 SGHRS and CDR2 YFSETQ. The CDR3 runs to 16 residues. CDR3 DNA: TGCGCCAGCAGCTTGGCCGGGACAGGGGCGAACACTGAAGCTTTCTTT. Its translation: CASSLAGTGANTEAFF.